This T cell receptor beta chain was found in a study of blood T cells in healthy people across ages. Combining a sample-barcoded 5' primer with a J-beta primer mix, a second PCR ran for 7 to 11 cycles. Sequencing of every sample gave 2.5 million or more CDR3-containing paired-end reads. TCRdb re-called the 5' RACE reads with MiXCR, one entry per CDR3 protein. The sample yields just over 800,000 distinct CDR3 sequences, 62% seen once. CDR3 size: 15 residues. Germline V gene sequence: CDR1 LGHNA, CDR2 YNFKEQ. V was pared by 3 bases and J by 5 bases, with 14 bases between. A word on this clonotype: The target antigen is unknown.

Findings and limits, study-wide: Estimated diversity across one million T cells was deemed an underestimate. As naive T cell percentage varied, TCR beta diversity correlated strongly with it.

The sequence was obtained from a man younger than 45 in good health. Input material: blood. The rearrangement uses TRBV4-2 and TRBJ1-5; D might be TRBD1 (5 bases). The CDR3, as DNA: TGTGCCAGCAGCCACAACAGGAATGACTATCAGCCCCAGCATTTT. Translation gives CASSHNRNDYQPQHF.